This paragraph covers one T cell receptor (beta chain) sequence. Its antigen remains undetermined. To determine HCMV serostatus, a commercial ELISA kit was used to detect HCMV-specific IgG in serum. Ficoll density gradient centrifugation was used to isolate peripheral blood mononuclear cells from blood. Based on the germline V gene, the CDR1 and CDR2 sequences are LGHNA and YNFKEQ. From cysteine to phenylalanine, the CDR3 is 15 amino acids long. There is no recorded DNA. This entry comes from a study of T cells expressing NK-cell markers (dated by TCRdb to the early 2020s). Looking at the study overall: In sorted CD3+CD56+NKG2C+, CD3+CD56+NKG2C- and CD3+CD56-NKG2C+ T-cell subsets from eight or nine donors, TCR beta-chain repertoires were profiled. The study sequenced eight donors, all healthy volunteers chosen at random: three men and five women. Among the eight sequenced donors, only one was HCMV-seronegative, while the other seven were HCMV-seropositive. Illumina HiSeq 2000/2500, MiSeq or NextSeq was used to sequence libraries as 2 x 150 bp reads. Study-wide conclusions, independent of this receptor: Those dominant clonotypes were again the most abundant among CD3+CD56-NKG2C+ cells in a few donors, at about 25-65%. It remained unclear whether the expanded NKG2C-expressing T cell clones were specific for HCMV antigens. In 5 to 7 donors, the dominant CD3+CD56+NKG2C+ clonotypes ranked among the top 10 CD8+ clonotypes, making up roughly 1.0-7.0% of CD8+ T cells.

Instrument on record: Illumina HiSeq 2000. The TCR beta cDNA libraries were made using 5'RACE template switching, a step that added both a universal primer site and unique molecular identifiers. cDNA synthesis was primed from the TCR beta constant segment and was followed by two successive PCR amplification steps. The paper's processing steps were these. MIGEC handled demultiplexing of the reads and grouping by UMI, while MiTCR was used to assemble and quantify clonotypes. To exclude erroneous sequences, only TCR cDNA sequences supported by at least two reads were retained. The tcR package was used for downstream repertoire analysis, with clonotypes matched between fractions based on CDR3 nucleotide sequence plus V segment. VDJmatch was used to annotate antigen specificity against VDJdb, with one amino acid substitution in CDR3 permitted. TCRdb reprocessed the reads into one record per CDR3 protein sequence, lacking DNA. Here the V and J calls rest on TCRdb's processing, not on the authors' analysis. The data table for this sample lists approximately 380,000 distinct CDR3 sequences. Over 4% of the sample goes to the ten largest clones.

Material for sequencing was blood T cells: a sorted CD56 or NKG2C T cell subset, CD4+ or CD8+ T cells, or bulk PBMC T cells (not recorded which). This sequence was found in a man aged 18-75 years in good health. The receptor chain draws on TRBV4-2 and TRBJ2-3; TCRdb reports TRBD2, a call that lacks DNA to check it against. The CDR3 region: CASSQDAARGDTQYF.